This T cell receptor beta chain was identified in a study of tumor and adjacent non-tumor tissue in lung cancer. RNA was extracted from bulk tissue without any cell sorting. Distant lung tissue was collected more than 3 cm away from the tumor edge. TCRbeta libraries were built with three rounds of nested PCR, modified from ARM-PCR. TCRdb re-called the multiplex PCR reads with MiXCR, one entry per CDR3 protein. The sample shows more than 35,000 distinct CDR3 sequences, roughly two thirds of them seen only once. There are many counts of this clonotype. Germline values: CDR1 MNHEY, CDR2 SVGAGI. The length of the CDR3 is 15 residues. The V segment lost 3 bases and the J segment 7 bases; nucleotides outside the gene matches: 5.

Sequencing used distant non-tumor lung tissue. The rearrangement uses TRBV6-5 and TRBJ2-2; TRBD1 agrees at 10 bases. The TCR comes from a woman in her thirties or forties with non-small cell lung cancer. Written as DNA, the CDR3 is TGTGCCAGCAGTTATCGGGACAGGGGTGGCGGGGAGCTGTTTTTT. It is translated as CASSYRDRGGGELFF.